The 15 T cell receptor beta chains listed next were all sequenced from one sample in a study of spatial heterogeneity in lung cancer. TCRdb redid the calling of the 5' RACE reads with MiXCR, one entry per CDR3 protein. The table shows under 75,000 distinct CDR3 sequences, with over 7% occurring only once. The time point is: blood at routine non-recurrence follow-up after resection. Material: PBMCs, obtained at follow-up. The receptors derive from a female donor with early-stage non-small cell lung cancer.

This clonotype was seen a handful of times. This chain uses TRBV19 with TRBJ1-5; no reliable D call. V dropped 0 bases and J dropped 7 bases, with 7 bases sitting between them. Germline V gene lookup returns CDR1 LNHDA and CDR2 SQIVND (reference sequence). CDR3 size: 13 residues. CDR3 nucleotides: TGTGCCAGTAGTATAGATCGAATGCAGCCCCAGCATTTT. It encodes CASSIDRMQPQHF.

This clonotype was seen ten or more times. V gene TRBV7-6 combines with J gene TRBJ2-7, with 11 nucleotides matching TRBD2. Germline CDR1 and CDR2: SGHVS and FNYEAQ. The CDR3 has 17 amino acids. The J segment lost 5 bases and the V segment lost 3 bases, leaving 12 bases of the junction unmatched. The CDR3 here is CASSFPQTGTSGHEQYF. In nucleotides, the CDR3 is TGTGCCAGCAGCTTCCCTCAGACCGGGACTAGCGGCCACGAGCAGTACTTC.

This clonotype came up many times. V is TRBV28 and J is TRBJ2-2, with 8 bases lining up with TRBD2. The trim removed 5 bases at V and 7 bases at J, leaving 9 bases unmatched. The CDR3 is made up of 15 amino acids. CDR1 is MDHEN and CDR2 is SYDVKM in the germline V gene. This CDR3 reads CASSEHTSGVGELFF. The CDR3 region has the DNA TGTGCCAGCAGTGAACACACTAGCGGTGTCGGGGAGCTGTTTTTT.

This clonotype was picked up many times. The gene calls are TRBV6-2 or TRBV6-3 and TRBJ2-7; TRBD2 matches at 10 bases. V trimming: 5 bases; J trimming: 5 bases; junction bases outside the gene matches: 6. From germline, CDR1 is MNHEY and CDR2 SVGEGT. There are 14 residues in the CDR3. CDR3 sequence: CASSLAGDVNEQYF. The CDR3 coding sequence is TGTGCCAGCAGTCTAGCGGGAGACGTTAACGAGCAGTACTTC.

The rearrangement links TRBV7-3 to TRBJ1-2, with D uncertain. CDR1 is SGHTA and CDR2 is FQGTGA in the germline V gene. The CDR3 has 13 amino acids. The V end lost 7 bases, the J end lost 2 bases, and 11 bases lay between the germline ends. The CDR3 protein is CASTPGRNYGYTF. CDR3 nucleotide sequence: TGTGCCAGCACCCCAGGAAGGAACTATGGCTACACCTTC.

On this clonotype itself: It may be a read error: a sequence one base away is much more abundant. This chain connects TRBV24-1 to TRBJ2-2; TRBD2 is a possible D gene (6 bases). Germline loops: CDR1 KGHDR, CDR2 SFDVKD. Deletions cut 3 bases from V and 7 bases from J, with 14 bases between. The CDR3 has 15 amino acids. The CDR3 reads CATSDRRISGGELFF. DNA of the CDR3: TGTGCCACCAGTGATAGAAGGATTAGCGGCGGGGAGCTGTTTTTT.

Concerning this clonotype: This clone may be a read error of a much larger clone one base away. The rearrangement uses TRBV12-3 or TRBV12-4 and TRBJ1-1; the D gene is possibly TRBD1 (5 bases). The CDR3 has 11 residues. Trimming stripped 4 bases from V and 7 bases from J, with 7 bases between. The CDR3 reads CASSWGFEAFF. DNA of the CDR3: TGTGCCAGCAGTTGGGGCTTTGAAGCTTTCTTT.

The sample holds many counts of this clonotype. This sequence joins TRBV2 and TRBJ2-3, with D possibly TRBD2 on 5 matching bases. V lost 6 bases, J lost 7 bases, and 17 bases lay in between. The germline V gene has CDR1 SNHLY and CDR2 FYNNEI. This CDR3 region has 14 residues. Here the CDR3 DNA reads TGTGCCAGCAGGGGATACCCGAGCGGAAATACGCAGTATTTT. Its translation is CASRGYPSGNTQYF.

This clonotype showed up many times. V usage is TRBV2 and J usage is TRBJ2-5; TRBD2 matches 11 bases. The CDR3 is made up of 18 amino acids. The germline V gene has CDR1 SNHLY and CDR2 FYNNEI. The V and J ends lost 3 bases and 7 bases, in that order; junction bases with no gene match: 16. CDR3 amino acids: CASSDWGSGRAVSGTQYF. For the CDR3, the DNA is TGTGCCAGCAGTGATTGGGGTAGCGGGAGGGCCGTCTCTGGGACCCAGTACTTC.

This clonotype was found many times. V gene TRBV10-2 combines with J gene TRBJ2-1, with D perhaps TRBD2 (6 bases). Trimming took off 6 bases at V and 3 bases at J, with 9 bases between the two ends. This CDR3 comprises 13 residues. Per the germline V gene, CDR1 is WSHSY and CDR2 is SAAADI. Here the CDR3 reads CASRQAGYNEQFF. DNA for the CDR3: TGCGCCAGCAGACAAGCGGGCTACAATGAGCAGTTCTTC.

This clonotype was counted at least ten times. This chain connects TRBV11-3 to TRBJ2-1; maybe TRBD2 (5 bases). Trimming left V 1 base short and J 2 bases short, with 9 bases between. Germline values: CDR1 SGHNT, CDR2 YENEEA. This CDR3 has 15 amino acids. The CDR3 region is CASSLGGWAYNEQFF. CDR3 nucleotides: TGTGCCAGCAGCTTAGGAGGGTGGGCCTACAATGAGCAGTTCTTC.

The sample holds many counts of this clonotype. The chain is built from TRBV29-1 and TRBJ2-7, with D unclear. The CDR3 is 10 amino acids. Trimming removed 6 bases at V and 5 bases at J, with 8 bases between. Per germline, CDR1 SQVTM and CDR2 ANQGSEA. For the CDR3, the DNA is TGCAGCGTCGCCCAAAACGAGCAGTACTTC. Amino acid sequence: CSVAQNEQYF.

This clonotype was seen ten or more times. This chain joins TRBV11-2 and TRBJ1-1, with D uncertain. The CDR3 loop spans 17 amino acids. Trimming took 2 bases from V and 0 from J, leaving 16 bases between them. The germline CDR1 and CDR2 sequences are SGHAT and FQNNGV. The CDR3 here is CASSLRGGRRLNTEAFF. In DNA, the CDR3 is TGTGCCAGCAGCTTACGCGGCGGCAGGCGCTTGAACACTGAAGCTTTCTTT.

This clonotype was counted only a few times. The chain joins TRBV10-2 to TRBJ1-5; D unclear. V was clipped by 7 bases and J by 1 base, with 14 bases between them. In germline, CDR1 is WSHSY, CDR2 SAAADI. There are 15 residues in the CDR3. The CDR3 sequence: CASTADRGSNQPQHF. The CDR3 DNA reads TGCGCCAGCACTGCTGACCGGGGAAGCAATCAGCCCCAGCATTTT.

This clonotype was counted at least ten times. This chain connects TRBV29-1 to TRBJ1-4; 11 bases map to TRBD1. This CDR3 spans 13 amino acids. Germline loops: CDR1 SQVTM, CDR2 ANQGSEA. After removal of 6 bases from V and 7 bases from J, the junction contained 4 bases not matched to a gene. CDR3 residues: CSVLGTGGEKLFF. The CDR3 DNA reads TGCAGCGTCCTCGGGACAGGGGGTGAAAAACTGTTTTTT.